Given below is one TCR beta chain in context. Its cognate antigen is unknown. The CDR3 is 15 amino acids. Unmatched junction bases numbered 9, after V lost 5 bases and J lost 7 bases. Germline V gene data show CDR1 as MNHEY and CDR2 as SMNVEV (reference sequence). Here immunoSEQ multiplex PCR was the method, and the copy in TCRdb shows in-frame clones only, minus some. This sample has 130,000 to 150,000 clones, with 80% to 95% found just once. This entry is derived from a study of graft-versus-host responses after intestinal transplantation. About the research overall: Each recipient received a multivisceral, liver-intestinal, or isolated intestinal graft. Each patient got anti-thymocyte globulin induction, then tacrolimus and steroids for approximately 3 years.

Study-wide results and caveats: Recipient-marrow GvH clones were detected, some having first appeared in ileum or blood. Declines in HvG clones occurring early post-transplant were associated with peak circulating GvH clone levels.

The genes are TRBV27 and TRBJ2-1, with TRBD2 matching over 9 bases. The sequence came from a human donor who received an intestinal transplant. This specimen was unstimulated CD4+ T cells sorted from spleen or lymph node cells, taken before intestinal transplant. CDR3 sequence: CASSPAGGARNEQFF. CDR3 DNA: TGTGCCAGCAGTCCAGCGGGGGGCGCAAGAAATGAGCAGTTCTTC.